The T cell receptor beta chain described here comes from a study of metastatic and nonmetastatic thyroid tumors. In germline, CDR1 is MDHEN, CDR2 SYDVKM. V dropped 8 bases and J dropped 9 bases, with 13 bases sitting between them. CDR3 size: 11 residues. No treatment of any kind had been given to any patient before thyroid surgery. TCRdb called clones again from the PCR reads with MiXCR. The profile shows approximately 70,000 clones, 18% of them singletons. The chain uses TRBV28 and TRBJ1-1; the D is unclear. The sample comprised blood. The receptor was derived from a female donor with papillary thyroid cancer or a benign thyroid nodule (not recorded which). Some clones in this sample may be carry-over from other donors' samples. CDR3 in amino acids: CASGMLGKAFF. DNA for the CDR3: TGTGCCAGCGGAATGCTGGGGAAAGCTTTCTTT.